This TCR beta chain was identified in a study of cytomegalovirus exposure and HLA in healthy donors listed by TCRdb under 2017. With regard to the full study: According to a later analysis, the 120 or so validation repertoires were produced on the same platform as the approximately 620 repertoires of the first cohort. The aim of the study was to test whether cataloging public T cell receptors could identify signatures of past pathogen exposure. In addition to the first cohort of 666 subjects, a separate validation cohort of 120 different subjects was used. To predict cytomegalovirus infection status, the study brought together high-throughput TCR immunosequencing, statistical association of individual TCRs with disease status, and machine learning.

Of note for this clone: The antigen it binds to is not known. Per-base qualities were not stored, and no clone one base away is much larger.

The full study reports these points: A few of the identified cytomegalovirus-associated TCR beta chains were confirmed in vitro to be specific for cytomegalovirus antigens. According to the authors, the approach could potentially be generalized to other disease states and immunological phenotypes. A total of roughly 160 TCR beta chains were listed by the study as associated with cytomegalovirus. While some public TCRs were present in many individuals, most TCR sequences turned up only very rarely across donors. The classifier was reported to diagnose cytomegalovirus status with high specificity and sensitivity in both the original and validation cohorts. Subsequent analysis determined that TCRs grouped into clusters in the first cohort also showed a tendency toward co-occurrence across the approximately 120 validation repertoires, and 94% of cluster scores exceeded 0. A later analysis lacked HLA typing for the validation cohort, so it scored co-occurrence in that cohort across all 110 or so repertoires.

Relative to germline, V is missing 4 bases and J is missing 9 bases, with 10 bases of the junction outside any gene match. CDR1 and CDR2 are drawn from the germline V gene: SGDLS, YYNGEE. The CDR3 sequence holds 14 residues, the cysteine and phenylalanine included. The retained sequence is limited to the CDR3, 42 bases, with the frame set at the first base. Separate from the approximately 700-subject first cohort, the validation cohort of more than 90 subjects was the group to which the donors belonged. The library came from the immunoSEQ multiplex PCR assay. The published analysis was carried out like this. A statistical classification framework was developed to diagnose cytomegalovirus status using the catalog of TCR beta chain sequences. The source is immuneACCESS, and TCRdb retained only in-frame sequences with V and J called. Part of the clones is not carried over; for the studies checked, unresolved V genes explain less than half of this, and the remainder is unexplained. The V and J calls and clone size were taken over from that table, and D and trimming were inferred from the DNA. The sample has 250,000 or so clones on record, 85% to 90% of them singletons. The biggest ten clones account for less than 3% of the sample.

The TCR was taken from a man between 18 and 29 years old in good health and CMV-seronegative. The chain is made from TRBV9 and TRBJ2-1; 7 junctional bases match TRBD2. The sequenced material came from PBMCs. The CDR3 region reads CASSLGGAGFEQFF. The sequenced DNA is TGTGCCAGCAGCCTTGGGGGAGCGGGGTTTGAGCAGTTCTTC.